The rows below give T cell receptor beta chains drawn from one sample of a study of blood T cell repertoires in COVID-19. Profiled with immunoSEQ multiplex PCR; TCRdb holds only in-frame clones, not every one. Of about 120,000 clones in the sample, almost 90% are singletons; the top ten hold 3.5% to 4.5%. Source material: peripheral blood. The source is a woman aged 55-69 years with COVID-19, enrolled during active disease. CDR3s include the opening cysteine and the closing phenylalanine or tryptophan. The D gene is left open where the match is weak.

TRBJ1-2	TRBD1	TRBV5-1	CASSSAPTGIYTF
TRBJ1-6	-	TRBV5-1	CASSLASQGQGSPLHF
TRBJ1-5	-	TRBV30	CAWTLGGGQPQHF
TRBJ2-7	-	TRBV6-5	CASKGRGTYEQYF
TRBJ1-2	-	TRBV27	CASSFRQNRGYTF
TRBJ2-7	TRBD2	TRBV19	CASSHGGGYEQYF
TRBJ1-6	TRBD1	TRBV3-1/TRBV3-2	CASSQGAPQGALHF
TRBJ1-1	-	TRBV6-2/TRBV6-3	CASSSTVGPREAFF
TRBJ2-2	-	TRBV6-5	CASKPGLNTGELFF
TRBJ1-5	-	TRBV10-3	CAISESGGERGQSNQPQHF
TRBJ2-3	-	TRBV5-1	CASSVGGPADTQYF
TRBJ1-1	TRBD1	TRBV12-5	CASGRGQGAGAFF
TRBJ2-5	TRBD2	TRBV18	CASSQGLAGDQETQYF
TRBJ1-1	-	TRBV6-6	CASSLAVEAFF
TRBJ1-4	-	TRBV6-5	CASSSTGLFNEKLFF
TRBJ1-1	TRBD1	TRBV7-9	CASSQQGSNTEAFF
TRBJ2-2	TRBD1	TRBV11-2	CASSTTGGNTGELFF
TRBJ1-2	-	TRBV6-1	CASSEASGQKDGYTF
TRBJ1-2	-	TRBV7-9	CASSHDGNYGYTF
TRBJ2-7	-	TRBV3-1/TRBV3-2	CASSHGGAYEQYF
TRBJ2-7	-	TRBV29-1	CSVEGSSRYEQYF
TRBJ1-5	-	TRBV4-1	CASSQVQGSNQPQHF
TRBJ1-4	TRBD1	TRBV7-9	CASSFYRGRNEKLFF
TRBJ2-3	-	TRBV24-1	CATSSSTDTQYF
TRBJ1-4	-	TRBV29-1	CSVGGGTNEKLFF
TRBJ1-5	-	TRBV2	CASRRQYSNQPQHF
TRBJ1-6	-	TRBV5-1	CASSSDGQNSPLHF
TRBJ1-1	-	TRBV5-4	CASSLESGGSTEAFF
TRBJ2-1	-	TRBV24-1	CATSDSLAQGFSYNEQFF